This T cell receptor beta chain was profiled in a study of OX40 agonist ivuxolimab in advanced cancers. About the research overall: Age averaged 60 years (range roughly 23 to 79), and less than 85% were male.

In germline, CDR1 is SGHRS, CDR2 YFSETQ. The CDR3 totals 16 residues. Losses at the gene ends were 3 bases for V and 9 bases for J; bases not matched to a gene: 10. Profiling relied on immunoSEQ multiplex PCR, and the TCRdb table lists in-frame clones only, not all of them. Among tens of thousands of clones listed, 75% to 90% were seen once. Autoimmune disease history or systemic immunosuppression disqualified patients. The V call is TRBV5-1, the J call TRBJ1-6; TRBD1 agrees at 9 bases. The sequence was collected from an adult with an advanced solid tumor such as melanoma, head and neck, liver or kidney cancer. This sample comprised CD4+ or CD8+ T cells sorted from blood, obtained in a trial of the OX40 agonist ivuxolimab. The CDR3 DNA follows: TGCGCCAGCAGCTCCCTGCGGACAGGGGACGGTTCACCCCTCCACTTT. This encodes CASSSLRTGDGSPLHF.